The next 21 T cell receptor beta chains were all read from a single sample in a study of T-cell reconstitution after alpha-beta-depleted transplantation in children. During its preparation, the TCRbeta library received unique molecular identifiers. TCRdb reanalysed the PCR reads using MiXCR and keeps one entry per CDR3 protein. The sample carries approximately 1,000,000 distinct CDR3 sequences, less than 30% recorded once. The source was PBMCs, mostly from graft donor cells, collected 360 days after TCRalphabeta/CD19-depleted stem cell transplant. These receptors all come from a boy in the first two years of life who had a stem cell transplant for SCID, so the T cells may come from the graft donor.

This sequence joins TRBV5-1 and TRBJ2-2; D may be TRBD2 (6 bases). Between the trimmed V and J ends, which lost 5 bases and 6 bases, there was a span of 14 bases. Germline V gene data show CDR1 as SGHRS and CDR2 as YFSETQ. The CDR3 has 14 residues. CDR3 in amino acids: CASSWGLLSGELFF. CDR3 coding DNA: TGCGCCAGCAGTTGGGGACTGCTATCCGGGGAGCTGTTTTTT.

The gene calls are TRBV10-2 and TRBJ2-7; a weak D match, TRBD2 (5 bases). V was cut by 3 bases and J by 0 bases, with 9 bases left in between. This CDR3 has 14 residues. From germline, CDR1 is WSHSY and CDR2 SAAADI. The CDR3 spells CASSDRGLSYEQYF. Here the CDR3 DNA reads TGCGCCAGCAGTGACCGGGGTCTCTCCTACGAGCAGTACTTC.

V is TRBV4-3 and J is TRBJ1-6; 9 bases are a match to TRBD1. Trimming removed 3 bases from V and 8 bases from J; junction bases left unmatched: 5. CDR1 is LGHNA, CDR2 YSLEER, per germline. CDR3 length equals 15 residues. The CDR3 bases are TGCGCCAGCAGCCAGGCTACAGGGGGCGATTCACCCCTCCACTTT. Encoded protein: CASSQATGGDSPLHF.

This sequence joins TRBV12-5 and TRBJ2-5; no reliable D call. The CDR3 is 15 amino acids. V dropped 0 bases and J dropped 3 bases, with 11 bases sitting between them. CDR1 is LGHNT and CDR2 is FRNRAP in the germline V gene. The CDR3 sequence: CASGLVPSAKETQYF. As DNA, the CDR3 is TGTGCTAGTGGTTTGGTACCCTCAGCGAAAGAGACCCAGTACTTC.

This clonotype turned up a few times. The rearrangement uses TRBV12-3 or TRBV12-4 and TRBJ2-2; D may be TRBD1 (5 bases). The CDR3 consists of 15 residues. Trimming pared 7 bases from V and 7 bases from J, leaving 19 bases between. Here the CDR3 reads CASTLWGRFGGELFF. CDR3 nucleotides: TGTGCCAGCACTCTATGGGGCAGATTTGGCGGGGAGCTGTTTTTT.

The chain combines TRBV20-1 with TRBJ2-3; TRBD2 is a possible D gene (6 bases). Germline V gives CDR1 DFQATT, CDR2 SNEGSKA (reference sequence). The V and J ends lost 3 bases and 3 bases respectively, with 16 bases between them. The length of the CDR3 is 15 residues. The CDR3 reads CSASGGALRTDTQYF. DNA for the CDR3: TGCAGTGCTAGCGGGGGAGCACTCCGAACAGATACGCAGTATTTT.

CDR3 sequence (DNA): TGTGCCAGCAGCCAAGGACTAGGCTACAATGAGCAGTTCTTC. Protein: CASSQGLGYNEQFF. This chain joins TRBV3-1 and TRBJ2-1; weak D call: TRBD2 (6 bases). Between the trimmed V and J ends, which lost 1 base and 3 bases, there was a span of 7 bases. Germline CDR1 is LGHDT and CDR2 is YNNKEL (reference sequence). The CDR3 consists of 14 residues.

This clonotype was recorded a few times. The V and J genes are TRBV4-3 and TRBJ2-6; 8 nucleotides align to TRBD2. The trim removed 3 bases at V and 2 bases at J, leaving 9 bases unmatched. Per the germline V gene, CDR1 is LGHNA and CDR2 is YSLEER. CDR3 size: 18 residues. The CDR3 coding sequence is TGCGCCAGCAGCCAGGCCTGGAGACTAGCGACTGGGGCCAACGTCCTGACTTTC. It translates to CASSQAWRLATGANVLTF.

This clonotype was counted once. V is TRBV28 and J is TRBJ2-3, with 9 bases lining up with TRBD1. The germline CDR1 and CDR2 sequences are MDHEN and SYDVKM. The ends lost 5 bases at V and 5 bases at J; junction bases unmatched: 8. The CDR3 has 15 amino acids. CDR3 in amino acids: CASSPTGGYVDTQYF. Here the CDR3 DNA reads TGTGCCAGCAGTCCGACAGGGGGTTATGTAGATACGCAGTATTTT.

The chain couples TRBV20-1 to TRBJ2-7; 7 bases line up with TRBD1. The ends lost 3 bases at V and 3 bases at J; junction bases unmatched: 11. Germline loops: CDR1 DFQATT, CDR2 SNEGSKA (reference sequence). The CDR3 length is 15 residues. Here the CDR3 reads CSASVGAGGIYEQYF. In DNA, the CDR3 is TGCAGTGCTAGCGTCGGGGCAGGGGGTATCTACGAGCAGTACTTC.

Note on this clonotype: Mismatch with germline at one junction end may stem from a read error. The V call is TRBV10-3, the J call TRBJ1-5; the match to TRBD1 covers 8 bases. The CDR3 contains 12 residues. Germline V gives CDR1 ENHRY, CDR2 SYGVKD. This chain's CDR3 is CAIGQGDHPQHF. For the CDR3, the DNA is TGTGCCATTGGACAGGGTGATCATCCCCAGCATTTT.

This clonotype has just a few counts. The chain has TRBV5-1 and TRBJ2-2; possibly TRBD1 for D (6 bases). The CDR3 is 14 residues long. CDR1 and CDR2 (germline): SGHRS, YFSETQ. Trimming pared 4 bases from V and 6 bases from J, leaving 13 bases between. CDR3 nucleotides: TGCGCCAGCAGCATAACAGGGTTCCCCGGGGAGCTGTTTTTT. Residues: CASSITGFPGELFF.

The chain recombines TRBV20-1 with TRBJ2-7, with D tentatively TRBD2 (6 bases). This CDR3 spans 11 amino acids. Germline CDR1 is DFQATT and CDR2 is SNEGSKA (reference sequence). V lost 3 bases and J 9 bases, leaving 12 bases between the germline ends. The CDR3 region has the DNA TGCAGTGCTAGGGGAAGGAGGGGGCAGTACTTC. It is translated as CSARGRRGQYF.

This clonotype has only a few counts. This chain connects TRBV20-1 to TRBJ2-1, with D perhaps matching TRBD1 (6 bases). With 1 base removed from V and 2 bases from J, the gap between germline ends came to 12 bases. CDR3 length: 15 amino acids. CDR1 and CDR2 from the germline V gene are DFQATT and SNEGSKA (reference sequence). The CDR3 sequence is CSARGGLTPYNEQFF. The CDR3 DNA follows: TGCAGTGCTAGAGGGGGGCTAACCCCCTACAATGAGCAGTTCTTC.

This clonotype showed up just a few times. This sequence joins TRBV5-1 and TRBJ2-2, with 8 bases matching TRBD1. This CDR3 is 14 amino acids long. The germline V gene has CDR1 SGHRS and CDR2 YFSETQ. The V gene end was trimmed by 5 bases and the J gene end by 6 bases; junction bases not matched to a gene: 6. CDR3 bases: TGCGCCAGCAGGCCACGGACAGGGCCCGGGGAGCTGTTTTTT. It translates to CASRPRTGPGELFF.

V usage is TRBV28 and J usage is TRBJ2-5; 7 nucleotides match TRBD2. V was clipped by 7 bases and J by 5 bases; unmatched bases: 4. The CDR3 extends over 12 amino acids. Looked up from germline, CDR1 is MDHEN and CDR2 is SYDVKM. The CDR3 nucleotides are TGTGCCAGCACTGGGGGGGAGGAGACCCAGTACTTC. This encodes CASTGGEETQYF.

The chain uses TRBV12-3 or TRBV12-4 and TRBJ2-5; 9 nucleotides line up with TRBD2. The junction had 4 bases not matched to a gene; V was cut back by 4 bases and J by 4 bases. This CDR3 has 14 amino acids. The CDR3: CASSSQRGAETQYF. The CDR3 DNA follows: TGTGCCAGCAGTTCCCAGCGGGGGGCAGAGACCCAGTACTTC.

This chain joins TRBV2 and TRBJ2-1; tentatively, D is TRBD2 (6 bases). V gave up 4 bases and J gave up 0 bases, with 16 bases separating them. CDR1 is SNHLY, CDR2 FYNNEI, per germline. The CDR3 is made up of 17 amino acids. Here the CDR3 DNA reads TGTGCCAGCAGTGTTTCTCTAGGAGGGCTCTCCTACAATGAGCAGTTCTTC. Translated, it gives CASSVSLGGLSYNEQFF. Combining the CDR3 with reference TRBV2 and TRBJ2-1 gives the whole variable domain EPEVTQTPSHQVTQMGQEVILRCVPISNHLYFYWYRQILGQKVEFLVSFYNNEISEKSEIFDDQFSVERPDGSNFTLKIRSTKLEDSAMYFCASSVSLGGLSYNEQFFGPGTRLTVL.

The chain joins TRBV7-9 to TRBJ2-1; 10 bases line up with TRBD1. The trim removed 3 bases at V and 10 bases at J, leaving 9 bases unmatched. The CDR3 sequence is 15 residues long. Germline loops: CDR1 SEHNR, CDR2 FQNEAQ (reference sequence). The CDR3 loop reads CASSFRQGAAPEQFF. CDR3 bases: TGTGCCAGCAGCTTTCGACAGGGGGCCGCCCCGGAGCAGTTCTTC.

The CDR3 DNA is TGTGCCAGCAGCTTGGCCCCGGGACTAGCGGGGGGACTGTACCAAGAGACCCAGTACTTC. Translating it yields CASSLAPGLAGGLYQETQYF. The chain links TRBV5-4 to TRBJ2-5, with 15 nucleotides matching TRBD2. This CDR3 has 20 residues. CDR1 and CDR2 (germline): SGHNT, YYREEE (reference sequence). V trimming: 0 bases; J trimming: 0 bases; junction bases outside the gene matches: 9.

This clonotype showed up just a few times. The rearrangement joins TRBV7-6 to TRBJ1-1, with D perhaps TRBD1 (5 bases). The V gene's germline CDR1 is SGHVS and CDR2 FNYEAQ. This CDR3 region has 13 residues. Between the trimmed V and J ends, which lost 2 bases and 6 bases, there was a span of 10 bases. The CDR3 loop is CASSLQGGAEAFF. The CDR3 DNA reads as TGTGCCAGCAGCTTACAGGGAGGGGCTGAAGCTTTCTTT.